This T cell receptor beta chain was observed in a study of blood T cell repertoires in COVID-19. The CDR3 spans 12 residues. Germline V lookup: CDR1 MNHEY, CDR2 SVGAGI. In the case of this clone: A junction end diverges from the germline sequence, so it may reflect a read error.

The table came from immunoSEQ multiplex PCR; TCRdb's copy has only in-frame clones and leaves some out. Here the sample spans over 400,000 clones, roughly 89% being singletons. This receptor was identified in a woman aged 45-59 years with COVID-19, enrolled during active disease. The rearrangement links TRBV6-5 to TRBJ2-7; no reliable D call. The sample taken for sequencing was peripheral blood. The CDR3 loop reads CASNFYSSEQYF. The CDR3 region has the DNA TGTGCCAGCAACTTCTATTCCTCCGAGCAGTACTTC.